Each of the 8 T cell receptor beta chains below was sequenced from the same sample in a study of tumor-infiltrating lymphocytes in primary liver carcinoma. Co-extracting RNA and DNA was done with roughly 17-33 mg of unsorted bulk tissue as input. With 500 ng total RNA as template and a constant-region primer, TCR beta cDNA was made. TCR beta libraries came from three nested multiplex PCR rounds using slightly modified ARM-PCR. Two initial PCR rounds of about 11 cycles each paired TRBV1-TRBV30 forward primers with a C-beta reverse primer. TCRdb redid the calling of the multiplex PCR reads with MiXCR, one entry per CDR3 protein. The table records under 50,000 distinct CDR3 sequences, less than 85% of them present only once. Sequenced sample: liver tumor tissue from sampling region 5. As for subset: tumor region T5, tumor centre. The origin of the receptors is a man aged 40-50 years with primary liver carcinoma and hepatitis B virus infection.

The V and J genes are TRBV7-8 and TRBJ1-1; D perhaps matches TRBD1 (6 bases). The V gene's germline CDR1 is SGHVS and CDR2 FQNEAQ. The CDR3 spans 15 residues. The V gene lost 8 bases and the J gene lost 7 bases, with 23 bases spanning the gap. CDR3 bases: TGTGCCAGCGGTCAAGGGAGGGGAAGGGACATTGAAGCTTTCTTT. This translates into CASGQGRGRDIEAFF.

A note on this clonotype: Relative to the germline gene, one junction end is altered; a read error may explain this. The genes are TRBV6-1 and TRBJ2-1; D ambiguous. CDR3 length equals 16 residues. Germline-derived CDR1 and CDR2 are MNHNS and SASEGT. The chain's CDR3 is CATTKGGLSSYNEQFF. The CDR3 DNA reads as TGTGCCACCACCAAGGGTGGGCTTAGCTCCTACAATGAGCAGTTTTTC.

The sample holds many counts of this clonotype. J is TRBJ2-2 and V is TRBV12-3 or TRBV12-4, with D possibly TRBD2 on 6 matching bases. The CDR3 contains 13 residues. Trimming took off 5 bases at V and 7 bases at J, with 11 bases between the two ends. The CDR3 DNA reads TGTGCCAGCAGTCCAGGGCGGGGCGGGGAGCTGTTTTTT. This encodes CASSPGRGGELFF.

As to this clonotype: A read error may produce the germline difference seen at one junction end. V and J are TRBV11-3 and TRBJ2-2, with D possibly matching TRBD1 (6 bases). The germline V gene encodes CDR1 SGHNT and CDR2 YENEEA. This CDR3 spans 15 amino acids. CDR3: CVSSLRQVDTGELFF. In nucleotides, the CDR3 is TGTGTCAGCAGCTTAAGACAGGTTGATACCGGGGAGCTGTTTTTT.

Points on this clonotype: Relative to the germline gene, one junction end is altered; a read error may explain this. The chain combines TRBV11-2 with TRBJ2-4; D call uncertain. CDR1 SGHAT and CDR2 FQNNGV come from the germline V gene. This CDR3 has 13 amino acids. The CDR3: CASSFYGVHVQYF. DNA of the CDR3: TGTGCTAGCAGCTTTTACGGTGTGCACGTTCAGTACTTC.

Worth noting for this clonotype: This may be a read error, as it is one base from a much larger clone. This chain links TRBV30 with TRBJ1-3; D call uncertain. The germline V gene has CDR1 GTSNPN and CDR2 SVGIG (reference sequence). Trimming left V 0 bases short and J 5 bases short, with 8 bases between. The CDR3 loop spans 13 amino acids. This chain's CDR3 is CAWSVLPRNTIYF. In nucleotides, the CDR3 is TGTGCCTGGAGTGTACTACCTAGAAACACCATATATTTT.

This clonotype has a handful of counts. The chain has TRBV11-2 and TRBJ2-2; 9 nucleotides align to TRBD2. This CDR3 has 16 amino acids. Looked up from germline, CDR1 is SGHAT and CDR2 is FQNNGV. The junction had 10 bases not matched to a gene; V was cut back by 6 bases and J by 5 bases. The CDR3 sequence: CASSSVALAGTGELFF. The CDR3 DNA is TGTGCCAGCAGTTCAGTGGCGCTAGCGGGGACCGGGGAGCTGTTTTTT.

Notes on this clonotype: This may come from a read error, since a much larger clone is one base off. CDR3 bases: TGCGCCAGCACCCACCGGAGGGAGACCCAGTACTTC. Residues: CASTHRRETQYF. This chain connects TRBV5-1 to TRBJ2-5; D may be TRBD2 (5 bases). The V gene's germline CDR1 is SGHRS and CDR2 YFSETQ. The CDR3 runs to 12 residues. V was cut by 6 bases and J by 5 bases, with 11 bases left in between.